These T cell receptor beta chains were read from a single sample in a study of human T cells and chemical hapten exposure. TCRdb re-derived calls from the RACE reads in MiXCR, one entry per CDR3 protein. The table includes roughly 380,000 distinct CDR3 sequences, 4.5% to 5.5% detected once. Sequencing used whole blood, obtained in connection with sensitization to the hapten diphenylcyclopropenone (DPC). These receptors were taken from a woman aged 45-65 years with alopecia areata. Some clones in this sample may be carry-over from other donors' samples. The CDR3 runs from the conserved cysteine through the conserved F or W. Fields, in order: D gene, V gene, J gene, clone size, CDR3 DNA, CDR3 protein. D genes are given only for firm matches. Not all rows give a size; the values are once, few, many and, for expanded clones, a class.

TRBD2	TRBV29-1	TRBJ2-2	many	TGCAGCGTTGACCCCGGGGGGGCGAACACCGGGGAGCTGTTTTTT	CSVDPGGANTGELFF
-	TRBV4-3	TRBJ1-4	-	TGCGCCAGCAGCCAAGATCCGGGGGGATGGGATGAAAAACTGTTTTTT	CASSQDPGGWDEKLFF
TRBD1	TRBV4-1	TRBJ2-2	-	TGCGCCAGCAGCCATCGTATCCCGGGACAGGGGAGCAACACCGGGGAGCTGTTTTTT	CASSHRIPGQGSNTGELFF
-	TRBV18	TRBJ2-1	many	TGTGCCAGCTCACCACCGTCACAGGCCCCCCATGAGCAGTTCTTC	CASSPPSQAPHEQFF
TRBD2	TRBV2	TRBJ2-1	many	TGTGCCAGCGGAGGGGGACTAGCGGGATACAATGAGCAGTTCTTC	CASGGGLAGYNEQFF
TRBD2	TRBV27	TRBJ2-7	many	TGTGCCAGCAGTTCTGGACTAGCCCCCTACGAGCAGTACTTC	CASSSGLAPYEQYF
-	TRBV2	TRBJ1-1	few	TGTGCCAGCAGTGAAAATCTCGGGTACACTGAAGCTTTCTTT	CASSENLGYTEAFF
TRBD2	TRBV6-2/TRBV6-3	TRBJ2-2	many	TGTGCCAGCACGGGGGGACTAGCGGCGATGTTTAACACCGGGGAGCTGTTTTTT	CASTGGLAAMFNTGELFF
-	TRBV29-1	TRBJ1-1	many	TGCAGCGTTGAATTCAGGGCGTCCGAAGCTTTCTTT	CSVEFRASEAFF
-	TRBV27	TRBJ1-1	few	TGTGCCAGCAGTCCGCGTCGTCAGGTGAACACTGAAGCTTTCTTT	CASSPRRQVNTEAFF
TRBD1	TRBV7-9	TRBJ2-3	few	TGTGCCAGCAGTTTTACAGGGGCAGATACGCAGTATTTT	CASSFTGADTQYF
TRBD1	TRBV12-3/TRBV12-4	TRBJ2-1	-	TGTGCCAGCAGCCCTACAGACAGGGTCAATGAGCAGTTCTTC	CASSPTDRVNEQFF
TRBD2	TRBV7-7	TRBJ2-7	many	TGTGCCAGCAGCTCCGGGACTAGGGGCGAGCAGTACTTC	CASSSGTRGEQYF
TRBD1	TRBV15	TRBJ2-7	once	TGTGCCACTAGAGACAGGGTCGGCAACGAGCAGTACTTC	CATRDRVGNEQYF
-	TRBV30	TRBJ1-1	many	TGTGCCTGGAGTGTACAAGAAAACACTGAAGCTTTCTTT	CAWSVQENTEAFF
TRBD1	TRBV5-4	TRBJ2-3	-	TGTGCCAGCAGCCAGGGACAGGATCTCACAGATACGCAGTATTTT	CASSQGQDLTDTQYF
-	TRBV3-1	TRBJ1-6	-	TGTGCCGGCGGTTACGGAAATTCACCCCTCCACTTT	CAGGYGNSPLHF
-	TRBV12-3/TRBV12-4	TRBJ2-7	few	TGTGCCAGCAGTTTATTTTCAGGGGAACGGGAGCAGTACTTC	CASSLFSGEREQYF
-	TRBV28	TRBJ2-1	few	TGTGCCAGCAGTCGAGGACGGTACAATGAGCAGTTCTTC	CASSRGRYNEQFF
TRBD1	TRBV20-1	TRBJ1-1	many	TGCAGTGCTAGGGAGGACAGGGGGTTGGGCACTGAAGCTTTCTTT	CSAREDRGLGTEAFF
-	TRBV7-9	TRBJ1-1	few	TGTGCCAGCTTCCGGCTAGAGAAGAACACTGAAGCTTTCTTT	CASFRLEKNTEAFF
-	TRBV12-3/TRBV12-4	TRBJ2-4	many	TGTGCCAGCAGTTTCATCCCAGCCAAAAACATTCAGTACTTC	CASSFIPAKNIQYF